These 14 T cell receptor beta chains share one sample of origin, sequenced in a study of shared clonotypes between healthy human individuals. The data were produced by immunoSEQ multiplex PCR, yet TCRdb's version contains in-frame clones alone and is incomplete. Here the sample spans 650,000 to 800,000 clones, over 55% being singletons. The sample was memory CD4+ T cells sorted from blood. Subset here: CD45RA-negative fraction. Receptors originate from a woman in her twenties or thirties in good health.

The chain has TRBV5-1 and TRBJ2-3, with 11 bases matching TRBD2. CDR1 and CDR2 from the germline V gene are SGHRS and YFSETQ. The CDR3 totals 16 residues. V shed 3 bases, J shed 6 bases, and the junction held 9 bases outside the gene matches. CDR3 residues: CASSSLAGGMTDTQYF. The CDR3 region has the DNA TGCGCCAGCAGCTCCCTAGCGGGAGGCATGACGGATACGCAGTATTTT.

This clone was detected only once. V is TRBV4-2 and J is TRBJ2-2, with 10 bases aligning to TRBD2. CDR1 LGHNA and CDR2 YNFKEQ come from the germline V gene. CDR3 size: 18 residues. Trimming cost V 0 bases and J 4 bases; bases outside gene matches: 8. The CDR3 DNA sequence: TGTGCCAGCAGCCAAGACGGAGCTAGCGGGAGTGGCACCGGGGAGCTGTTTTTT. Its translation is CASSQDGASGSGTGELFF.

In this sample, this clone turned up a few times. The chain employs TRBV28 and TRBJ2-1, with a weak D call TRBD2 (5 bases). CDR1 is MDHEN and CDR2 is SYDVKM in the germline V gene. V lost 3 bases to trimming and J lost 10 bases, with 19 bases between them. The CDR3 sequence is 15 residues long. CDR3: CASSFPALGIDEQFF. The CDR3 region has the DNA TGTGCCAGCAGTTTCCCTGCCCTCGGGATAGACGAGCAGTTCTTC.

The gene calls are TRBV5-1 and TRBJ1-1; 10 bases line up with TRBD1. Germline assignment: CDR1 SGHRS and CDR2 YFSETQ. The CDR3 extends over 17 amino acids. V gave up 7 bases and J gave up 1 base; unmatched junction bases: 13. The CDR3 DNA reads as TGCGCCAGCGATCCGGGACAGGGGTTCCTAGGGAACACTGAAGCTTTCTTT. It specifies CASDPGQGFLGNTEAFF.

There are a few counts of this clone. The sample holds other DNA sequences that translate to the same CDR3. The chain is built from TRBV7-9 and TRBJ2-1; D is perhaps TRBD2 (6 bases). V dropped 2 bases and J dropped 5 bases, with 7 bases sitting between them. Germline lookup yields CDR1 SEHNR and CDR2 FQNEAQ (reference sequence). The CDR3 loop spans 13 amino acids. The CDR3 sequence: CASSLWGDNEQFF. For the CDR3, the DNA is TGTGCCAGCAGCTTATGGGGGGACAATGAGCAGTTCTTC.

This chain uses TRBV28 with TRBJ2-1, with a tentative D call TRBD2 (6 bases). The V end was cut by 6 bases, the J end by 5 bases, with 14 bases between. The CDR3 covers 14 residues. Germline CDR1 and CDR2: MDHEN and SYDVKM. CDR3 DNA: TGTGCCAGCAGCCTGGGACTGTGGAACAATGAGCAGTTCTTC. Its translation: CASSLGLWNNEQFF.

Ten or more counts support this clone. The rearrangement joins TRBV6-1 to TRBJ2-7; D is unresolved. The CDR3 is 14 residues long. Per the germline V gene, CDR1 is MNHNS and CDR2 is SASEGT. Trimming left V 3 bases short and J 3 bases short, with 12 bases between. CDR3 nucleotides: TGTGCCAGCAGTGAGCGGCGGATGTTCTACGAGCAGTACTTC. Its protein is CASSERRMFYEQYF.

DNA for the CDR3: TGTGCCAGTAGTATAGGCAGGGAGGGTGAGCAGTTCTTC. Its protein is CASSIGREGEQFF. This chain joins TRBV19 and TRBJ2-1; 7 bases are a match to TRBD2. V lost 1 base to trimming and J lost 9 bases; unmatched junction nucleotides: 3. CDR1 and CDR2 (germline): LNHDA, SQIVND (reference sequence). This CDR3 has 13 residues. Full variable domain (missing parts from reference TRBV19 and TRBJ2-1): DGGITQSPKYLFRKEGQNVTLSCEQNLNHDAMYWYRQDPGQGLRLIYYSQIVNDFQKGDIAEGYSVSREKKESFPLTVTSAQKNPTAFYLCASSIGREGEQFFGPGTRLTVL.

The rearrangement joins TRBV6-1 to TRBJ2-5; 9 nucleotides match TRBD1. The J call may be mistaken, given a closer DNA end match to TRBJ2-7. The CDR3 spans 15 residues. Germline V lookup: CDR1 MNHNS, CDR2 SASEGT. CDR3 region: CASSHPGTGTYEQYF. Here the CDR3 DNA reads TGTGCCAGCAGTCACCCCGGGACAGGGACCTACGAGCAGTACTTC.

The chain joins TRBV6-5 to TRBJ2-7; D may be TRBD1 (5 bases). The germline gives CDR1 MNHEY, CDR2 SVGAGI. Trimming cost V 6 bases and J 6 bases, with 9 bases left between them. CDR3 size: 11 residues. CDR3 sequence (DNA): TGTGCCAGCAGCAAGCAGGGCGAGCAGTACTTC. As protein: CASSKQGEQYF.

This chain links TRBV11-3 with TRBJ2-1, with a weak D call TRBD1 (6 bases). This CDR3 has 13 amino acids. CDR1 and CDR2 from the germline V gene are SGHNT and YENEEA. V was shortened by 6 bases and J by 7 bases, with 13 bases between the two germline ends. The CDR3 region is CASRGQKKNEQFF. CDR3 coding DNA: TGTGCCAGCAGAGGACAGAAAAAGAATGAGCAGTTCTTC. The full variable domain, its missing parts supplied by reference TRBV11-3 and TRBJ2-1, is EAGVVQSPRYKIIEKKQPVAFWCNPISGHNTLYWYLQNLGQGPELLIRYENEEAVDDSQLPKDRFSAERLKGVDSTLKIQPAELGDSAVYLCASRGQKKNEQFFGPGTRLTVL.

The chain has TRBV19 and TRBJ2-5; TRBD1 aligns across 9 bases. This CDR3 has 18 residues. The germline CDR1 and CDR2 sequences are LNHDA and SQIVND (reference sequence). J gave up 5 bases and V 6 bases, and 19 bases lay outside the gene matches. The CDR3 here is CASRPTGGRDLGEETQYF. The CDR3 DNA reads TGTGCCAGTAGGCCTACAGGGGGCCGAGATTTAGGGGAGGAGACCCAGTACTTC.

The rearrangement links TRBV7-3 to TRBJ2-2, with 7 bases identical to TRBD1. The CDR3 loop spans 16 amino acids. Losses at the gene ends were 4 bases for V and 0 bases for J; bases not matched to a gene: 5. The germline gives CDR1 SGHTA, CDR2 FQGTGA. CDR3 bases: TGTGCCAGCAGCTCGACGGGACAGCCGAACACCGGGGAGCTGTTTTTT. Its translation is CASSSTGQPNTGELFF.

The chain carries TRBV23-1 and TRBJ2-3; TRBD2 matches at 10 bases. TRBV23-1 qualifies as an ORF whose function is uncertain. J was trimmed by 3 bases and V by 6 bases; bases with no gene match: 6. The CDR3 runs to 15 residues. DNA of the CDR3: TGCGCCAGCAGCACCCCTAGCGGGAGTACAGATACGCAGTATTTT. As protein: CASSTPSGSTDTQYF.